This is a list of T cell receptor beta chains from one sample in a study of OX40 agonist ivuxolimab in advanced cancers. Measured with immunoSEQ multiplex PCR; TCRdb has only the in-frame clones, and not every one. The repertoire holds roughly 11,000 clones, roughly 80% seen once, with around 30% in the top ten. The specimen comprised CD4+ or CD8+ T cells sorted from blood, sampled in a trial of the OX40 agonist ivuxolimab. The receptors derive from an adult with an advanced solid tumor such as melanoma, head and neck, liver or kidney cancer. The CDR3 runs from the conserved cysteine through the conserved F or W. Fields, in order: clone size, D gene, J gene, CDR3 length, V gene, CDR3 DNA, CDR3 protein. The D gene is left open where the match is weak. Clone size is stated in some rows and not others, as once, few, many or a class when expanded.

clone size: few
D gene: NA
J gene: TRBJ1-2
CDR3 length: 15
V gene: TRBV4-1
CDR3 DNA: TGCGCCAGCAGCCAAGACGAAGGGTCGCCCTATGGCTACACCTTC
CDR3 protein: CASSQDEGSPYGYTF

clone size: NA
D gene: NA
J gene: TRBJ1-3
CDR3 length: 16
V gene: TRBV12-5
CDR3 DNA: TGTGCTAGTGGTTTGGCGGGGCCTCGACTTGGAAACACCATATATTTT
CDR3 protein: CASGLAGPRLGNTIYF

clone size: NA
D gene: TRBD2
J gene: TRBJ2-5
CDR3 length: 14
V gene: TRBV30
CDR3 DNA: TGTGCCTGGATGACGACTAGCGGGATAGAGACCCAGTACTTC
CDR3 protein: CAWMTTSGIETQYF

clone size: NA
D gene: TRBD2
J gene: TRBJ2-1
CDR3 length: 15
V gene: TRBV6-6
CDR3 DNA: TGTGCCAGCAGTTCCAAAGCGGGAGGGTACAATGAGCAGTTCTTC
CDR3 protein: CASSSKAGGYNEQFF

clone size: NA
D gene: TRBD2
J gene: TRBJ2-2
CDR3 length: 14
V gene: TRBV7-3
CDR3 DNA: TGTGCCAGCAGCGTAGGGACTACCACCGGGGAGCTGTTTTTT
CDR3 protein: CASSVGTTTGELFF

clone size: once
D gene: NA
J gene: TRBJ1-4
CDR3 length: 15
V gene: TRBV4-3
CDR3 DNA: TGCGCCAGCAGCCAAGACAGGACCACTAATGAAAAACTGTTTTTT
CDR3 protein: CASSQDRTTNEKLFF

clone size: few
D gene: TRBD1
J gene: TRBJ1-3
CDR3 length: 17
V gene: TRBV7-9
CDR3 DNA: TGTGCCAGCAGCTCCATAGGACAGGGAAGCTCTGGAAACACCATATATTTT
CDR3 protein: CASSSIGQGSSGNTIYF

clone size: NA
D gene: NA
J gene: TRBJ1-1
CDR3 length: 13
V gene: TRBV9
CDR3 DNA: TGTGCCAGCAGCGTAGGGGACACCCTAGAAGCTTTCTTT
CDR3 protein: CASSVGDTLEAFF

clone size: NA
D gene: TRBD1
J gene: TRBJ2-7
CDR3 length: 15
V gene: TRBV19
CDR3 DNA: TGTGCCAGTAGTGACCGGGACAGAACCTCCTACGAGCAGTACTTC
CDR3 protein: CASSDRDRTSYEQYF

clone size: NA
D gene: NA
J gene: TRBJ1-6
CDR3 length: 15
V gene: TRBV28
CDR3 DNA: TGTGCCAGCAGGCCAGAGGACAGAGGGAATTCACCCCTCCACTTT
CDR3 protein: CASRPEDRGNSPLHF

clone size: NA
D gene: NA
J gene: TRBJ2-1
CDR3 length: 10
V gene: TRBV30
CDR3 DNA: TGTGCCTGGAGCCATTCAGAGCAGTTCTTC
CDR3 protein: CAWSHSEQFF

clone size: NA
D gene: NA
J gene: TRBJ2-2
CDR3 length: 14
V gene: TRBV30
CDR3 DNA: TGTGCCTGGATCCAACGGGAGAGCACCGGGGAGCTGTTTTTT
CDR3 protein: CAWIQRESTGELFF

clone size: large
D gene: NA
J gene: TRBJ2-3
CDR3 length: 16
V gene: TRBV28
CDR3 DNA: TGTGCCAGCAGTTTATTAAGCCGTTTAAGCACAGATACGCAGTATTTT
CDR3 protein: CASSLLSRLSTDTQYF

clone size: NA
D gene: TRBD1
J gene: TRBJ2-6
CDR3 length: 18
V gene: TRBV6-4
CDR3 DNA: TGTGCCAGCAGTTACCTGGACAGGGTCACGGCTGGGGCCAACGTCCTGACTTTC
CDR3 protein: CASSYLDRVTAGANVLTF

clone size: NA
D gene: NA
J gene: TRBJ2-3
CDR3 length: 12
V gene: TRBV30
CDR3 DNA: TGTGCCTGGAGTGCCACGTCGGATACGCAGTATTTT
CDR3 protein: CAWSATSDTQYF

clone size: NA
D gene: NA
J gene: TRBJ1-1
CDR3 length: 13
V gene: TRBV11-2
CDR3 DNA: TGTGCCAGCAGCTTGAGGGCGTACACTGAAGCTTTCTTT
CDR3 protein: CASSLRAYTEAFF

clone size: NA
D gene: TRBD1
J gene: TRBJ1-2
CDR3 length: 17
V gene: TRBV5-1
CDR3 DNA: TGCGCCAGCAGCTCAGTATCCTGGGACAGGAAGCCCTATGGCTACACCTTC
CDR3 protein: CASSSVSWDRKPYGYTF

clone size: NA
D gene: NA
J gene: TRBJ1-1
CDR3 length: 13
V gene: TRBV5-1
CDR3 DNA: TGCGCCAGCAGCTTGGCCGCGTTGACTGAAGCTTTCTTT
CDR3 protein: CASSLAALTEAFF

clone size: NA
D gene: TRBD2
J gene: TRBJ2-1
CDR3 length: 16
V gene: TRBV9
CDR3 DNA: TGTGCCAGCAGCGGGGGAGAGCGGGATTACTACAATGAGCAGTTCTTC
CDR3 protein: CASSGGERDYYNEQFF

clone size: NA
D gene: TRBD2
J gene: TRBJ2-1
CDR3 length: 16
V gene: TRBV11-1
CDR3 DNA: TGTGCCAGCAGCTTATTCGGTCTAGCGGAATACAATGAGCAGTTCTTC
CDR3 protein: CASSLFGLAEYNEQFF

clone size: NA
D gene: TRBD1
J gene: TRBJ2-5
CDR3 length: 15
V gene: TRBV9
CDR3 DNA: TGTGCCAGCAGCGTAGAAACAGGGGCGGGTGAGACCCAGTACTTC
CDR3 protein: CASSVETGAGETQYF

clone size: NA
D gene: NA
J gene: TRBJ1-1
CDR3 length: 12
V gene: TRBV10-2
CDR3 DNA: TGCGCCAGCAGTCCTGACGGCACTGAAGCTTTCTTT
CDR3 protein: CASSPDGTEAFF

clone size: medium-sized
D gene: NA
J gene: TRBJ2-7
CDR3 length: 16
V gene: TRBV7-6
CDR3 DNA: TGTGCCAGCAGCCCCCATCCGGGACTGAGGGTCTACGAGCAGTACTTC
CDR3 protein: CASSPHPGLRVYEQYF

clone size: NA
D gene: NA
J gene: TRBJ2-6
CDR3 length: 16
V gene: TRBV6-5
CDR3 DNA: TGTGCCAGCAGTTCTCCAATTAGCTCTGGGGCCAACGTCCTGACTTTC
CDR3 protein: CASSSPISSGANVLTF

clone size: NA
D gene: NA
J gene: TRBJ2-1
CDR3 length: 15
V gene: TRBV5-8
CDR3 DNA: TGCGCCAGCAGCCAAGAACTGAGCTCCTACAATGAGCAGTTCTTC
CDR3 protein: CASSQELSSYNEQFF

clone size: NA
D gene: NA
J gene: TRBJ1-2
CDR3 length: 11
V gene: TRBV29-1
CDR3 DNA: TGCAGCGACGGAGGGGTTGATGGCTACACCTTC
CDR3 protein: CSDGGVDGYTF

clone size: NA
D gene: TRBD1
J gene: TRBJ2-5
CDR3 length: 12
V gene: TRBV19
CDR3 DNA: TGTGCCAGTAGTCCAGGGGGCGAGACCCAGTACTTC
CDR3 protein: CASSPGGETQYF

clone size: NA
D gene: NA
J gene: TRBJ2-2
CDR3 length: 11
V gene: TRBV6-1
CDR3 DNA: TGTGCCAGCAGTTTTGGCGGGGAGCTGTTTTTT
CDR3 protein: CASSFGGELFF

clone size: NA
D gene: TRBD2
J gene: TRBJ2-1
CDR3 length: 12
V gene: TRBV30
CDR3 DNA: TGTGCCTGGAGTGTGGGAGCGGGAGTCGGACTCTTC
CDR3 protein: CAWSVGAGVGLF

clone size: NA
D gene: TRBD1
J gene: TRBJ1-2
CDR3 length: 14
V gene: TRBV15
CDR3 DNA: TGTGCCACCACCGCCAATACAGGGGATTTTGGCTACACCTTC
CDR3 protein: CATTANTGDFGYTF

clone size: NA
D gene: NA
J gene: TRBJ1-4
CDR3 length: 12
V gene: TRBV7-9
CDR3 DNA: TGTGCCAGCAGCCCAACAGAGGAAAAACTGTTTTTT
CDR3 protein: CASSPTEEKLFF

clone size: NA
D gene: NA
J gene: TRBJ1-1
CDR3 length: 10
V gene: TRBV29-1
CDR3 DNA: TGCAGCGTTGGGACAGCTGAAGCTTTCTTT
CDR3 protein: CSVGTAEAFF

clone size: medium-sized
D gene: TRBD2
J gene: TRBJ2-7
CDR3 length: 16
V gene: TRBV30
CDR3 DNA: TGTGCCTGGAGTGACGAGGGACTAGCGGGAGGGCTAGAGCAGTACTTC
CDR3 protein: CAWSDEGLAGGLEQYF

clone size: NA
D gene: NA
J gene: TRBJ2-7
CDR3 length: 15
V gene: TRBV13
CDR3 DNA: TGTGCCAGCAGCTTCGGGACTGGGGGGTTGAGGGAGCAGTACTTC
CDR3 protein: CASSFGTGGLREQYF

clone size: NA
D gene: NA
J gene: TRBJ2-7
CDR3 length: 13
V gene: TRBV28
CDR3 DNA: TGTGCCAGCAGCCGTACTATAAGCCACGAGCAGTACTTC
CDR3 protein: CASSRTISHEQYF